Listed below are T cell receptor beta chains from one sample, sequenced in a study of cytomegalovirus exposure and HLA in healthy donors. The repertoire was sequenced with immunoSEQ multiplex PCR; TCRdb's copy has only in-frame clones and lacks some. The data show around 100,000 clones, around 79% seen once. Sequenced: PBMCs. Every receptor here comes from a man aged 55 to 69 in good health and CMV-seropositive. The CDR3 runs from the conserved cysteine through the conserved F or W. The D gene is left open where the match is weak. Rows may omit the clone size; those that give it use once, few, many or a size class.

d_gene: -; j_gene: TRBJ2-2; v_gene: TRBV6-6; abundance: -; CDR3nt: TGTGCCAGCAGTTATGAACAAATGAACACCGGGGAGCTGTTTTTT; CDR3aa: CASSYEQMNTGELFF
d_gene: -; j_gene: TRBJ2-3; v_gene: TRBV4-1; abundance: -; CDR3nt: TGCGCCAGCAGCCAAGGGGCTAGCACAGATACGCAGTATTTT; CDR3aa: CASSQGASTDTQYF
d_gene: TRBD1; j_gene: TRBJ1-1; v_gene: TRBV18; abundance: -; CDR3nt: TGTGCCAGCTCACCCGGACAGGCCGACACTGAAGCTTTCTTT; CDR3aa: CASSPGQADTEAFF
d_gene: TRBD1; j_gene: TRBJ1-6; v_gene: TRBV9; abundance: few; CDR3nt: TGTGCCAGCAGCCCCCGGACAGGGGAAGGGGGTTCACCCCTCCACTTT; CDR3aa: CASSPRTGEGGSPLHF
d_gene: -; j_gene: TRBJ1-2; v_gene: TRBV14; abundance: -; CDR3nt: TGTGCCAGCAGCCTTCACTCGGTCCCTGTCTATGGCTACACCTTC; CDR3aa: CASSLHSVPVYGYTF
d_gene: -; j_gene: TRBJ1-5; v_gene: TRBV28; abundance: -; CDR3nt: TGTGCCAGCAGTTATGACGCGGCGGGGAGCAATCAGCCCCAGCATTTT; CDR3aa: CASSYDAAGSNQPQHF
d_gene: -; j_gene: TRBJ2-1; v_gene: TRBV7-6; abundance: -; CDR3nt: TGTGCCAGCAGCCCAATAGCTGGTGAGCAGTTCTTC; CDR3aa: CASSPIAGEQFF
d_gene: TRBD1; j_gene: TRBJ1-4; v_gene: TRBV6-5; abundance: -; CDR3nt: TGTGCCAGCAGGCCCCAGGGGGCTAATGAAAAACTGTTTTTT; CDR3aa: CASRPQGANEKLFF
d_gene: -; j_gene: TRBJ1-5; v_gene: TRBV7-2; abundance: -; CDR3nt: TGTGCCAGCAGCTCCCGGGAGGGGGTATATCAGCCCCAGCATTTT; CDR3aa: CASSSREGVYQPQHF
d_gene: TRBD2; j_gene: TRBJ2-5; v_gene: TRBV7-6; abundance: -; CDR3nt: TGTGCCAGCAGCCGCCCTCGACTAGCGGGGGACCAAGAGACCCAGTACTTC; CDR3aa: CASSRPRLAGDQETQYF
d_gene: -; j_gene: TRBJ2-1; v_gene: TRBV7-9; abundance: -; CDR3nt: TGTGCCAGCAGTCCCCGGGACTTTAATGAGCAGTTCTTC; CDR3aa: CASSPRDFNEQFF
d_gene: -; j_gene: TRBJ1-3; v_gene: TRBV15; abundance: -; CDR3nt: TGTGCCACCAGCAGAGATAGAGGAAACACCATATATTTT; CDR3aa: CATSRDRGNTIYF
d_gene: TRBD2; j_gene: TRBJ2-2; v_gene: TRBV19; abundance: -; CDR3nt: TGTGCCAGTAGCATACTAGCGGGGGCCACGAACACCGGGGAGCTGTTTTTT; CDR3aa: CASSILAGATNTGELFF
d_gene: TRBD1; j_gene: TRBJ1-2; v_gene: TRBV6-6; abundance: once; CDR3nt: TGTGCCAGCAATACAGGGGCAGCTAACTATGGCTACACCTTC; CDR3aa: CASNTGAANYGYTF
d_gene: -; j_gene: TRBJ2-5; v_gene: TRBV19; abundance: -; CDR3nt: TGTGCCAGTAGTATAAGGCTACAGAGCCAAGAGACCCAGTACTTC; CDR3aa: CASSIRLQSQETQYF
d_gene: -; j_gene: TRBJ1-6; v_gene: TRBV11-2; abundance: -; CDR3nt: TGTGCCAGCAGCTTAATCTCGTCCGGACCCCTCCACTTT; CDR3aa: CASSLISSGPLHF
d_gene: -; j_gene: TRBJ2-1; v_gene: TRBV9; abundance: -; CDR3nt: TGTGCCAGCAGCGCAGGTGAACTCTACAATGAGCAGTTCTTC; CDR3aa: CASSAGELYNEQFF
d_gene: -; j_gene: TRBJ2-5; v_gene: TRBV9; abundance: -; CDR3nt: TGTGCCAGCAGCGCCAACCAAGAGACCCAGTACTTC; CDR3aa: CASSANQETQYF
d_gene: -; j_gene: TRBJ2-7; v_gene: TRBV5-1; abundance: once; CDR3nt: TGCGCCAGCAGCTTGTTACAGGGAGACGAGCAGTACTTC; CDR3aa: CASSLLQGDEQYF
d_gene: -; j_gene: TRBJ1-1; v_gene: TRBV9; abundance: -; CDR3nt: TGTGCCAGCAGCCCAGACTTGTACACTGAAGCTTTCTTT; CDR3aa: CASSPDLYTEAFF
d_gene: TRBD1; j_gene: TRBJ2-1; v_gene: TRBV5-1; abundance: -; CDR3nt: TGCGCCAGCACTCGGGACAGCATTGTCGATGAGCAGTTCTTC; CDR3aa: CASTRDSIVDEQFF
d_gene: TRBD2; j_gene: TRBJ2-1; v_gene: TRBV6-5; abundance: -; CDR3nt: TGTGCCAGCAGTTACGGGGCGGGGGGGAATGAGCAGTTCTTC; CDR3aa: CASSYGAGGNEQFF
d_gene: TRBD2; j_gene: TRBJ2-3; v_gene: TRBV19; abundance: once; CDR3nt: TGTGCCAGTACCCCAGGCAGCGGGGGGGCAAAAGATACGCAGTATTTT; CDR3aa: CASTPGSGGAKDTQYF
d_gene: -; j_gene: TRBJ2-7; v_gene: TRBV6-1; abundance: -; CDR3nt: TGTGCCAGCAGTGAAAAGGGTGGGAGAAACGAGCAGTACTTC; CDR3aa: CASSEKGGRNEQYF
d_gene: -; j_gene: TRBJ1-1; v_gene: TRBV19; abundance: -; CDR3nt: TGTGCCAGTGGGCTTGTGGGAGGGCGTGAAGCTTTCTTT; CDR3aa: CASGLVGGREAFF
d_gene: TRBD1; j_gene: TRBJ2-3; v_gene: TRBV19; abundance: -; CDR3nt: TGTGCCAGTAGGCAAGCCGGGACAGGGGGCGCAGATACGCAGTATTTT; CDR3aa: CASRQAGTGGADTQYF
d_gene: TRBD2; j_gene: TRBJ2-2; v_gene: TRBV4-2; abundance: -; CDR3nt: TGTGCCAGCAGCCAAGGCCCTAGCGGGATTTCGAACACCGGGGAGCTGTTTTTT; CDR3aa: CASSQGPSGISNTGELFF
d_gene: -; j_gene: TRBJ2-1; v_gene: TRBV9; abundance: -; CDR3nt: TGTGCCAGCAGCGCAAACAATGAGCAGTTCTTC; CDR3aa: CASSANNEQFF
d_gene: TRBD2; j_gene: TRBJ2-7; v_gene: TRBV27; abundance: -; CDR3nt: TGTGCCAGCAGTTCGAGGACTAGCGGGGCCTACGAGCAGTACTTC; CDR3aa: CASSSRTSGAYEQYF
d_gene: -; j_gene: TRBJ1-2; v_gene: TRBV19; abundance: -; CDR3nt: TGTGCCTCACAGGATTATGGCTACACCTTC; CDR3aa: CASQDYGYTF
d_gene: -; j_gene: TRBJ2-7; v_gene: TRBV6-1; abundance: -; CDR3nt: TGTGCCAGCAGTGAAGGATTTACAGTTATATACGAGCAGTACTTC; CDR3aa: CASSEGFTVIYEQYF
d_gene: TRBD1; j_gene: TRBJ1-1; v_gene: TRBV18; abundance: -; CDR3nt: TGTGCCAGCTCACCATCCGACAGGGAGACTGAAGCTTTCTTT; CDR3aa: CASSPSDRETEAFF
d_gene: -; j_gene: TRBJ1-2; v_gene: TRBV30; abundance: -; CDR3nt: TGTGCCTGGAGTGTGGGGGGGGCTGGCTACACCTTC; CDR3aa: CAWSVGGAGYTF
d_gene: -; j_gene: TRBJ2-7; v_gene: TRBV7-3; abundance: -; CDR3nt: TGTGCCAGCAGCTTAACGTCCCTCTCCTACGAGCAGTACTTC; CDR3aa: CASSLTSLSYEQYF
d_gene: -; j_gene: TRBJ1-2; v_gene: TRBV28; abundance: -; CDR3nt: TGTGCCAGCAGTTTAGGTAGAGGCTACACCTTC; CDR3aa: CASSLGRGYTF
d_gene: TRBD1; j_gene: TRBJ2-1; v_gene: TRBV7-2; abundance: once; CDR3nt: TGTGCCAGCAGCTTAGAACCGGGACAGGGTATTAATGAGCAGTTCTTC; CDR3aa: CASSLEPGQGINEQFF
d_gene: TRBD1; j_gene: TRBJ2-1; v_gene: TRBV27; abundance: -; CDR3nt: TGTGCCAGCAGTTTGACAGGGGGCTCCTACAATGAGCAGTTCTTC; CDR3aa: CASSLTGGSYNEQFF